A selection of T cell receptor beta chains follows, all from one sample in a study of early T cells in non-severe SARS-CoV-2 infection. TCRdb re-analysed the 5' RACE reads in MiXCR, keeping a single row per CDR3 protein. The table lists fewer than 120,000 distinct CDR3 sequences, roughly an eighth of them singletons. Sequencing was performed on whole blood, taken at baseline. These receptors were collected from an adult who was a healthcare worker with PCR-confirmed SARS-CoV-2 infection or an uninfected control (not recorded which). Each CDR3 is given with its conserved first and last residue.

TRBV6-1	TRBJ2-7	CASPRDRDTYEQYF
TRBV5-1	TRBJ1-1	CASSLQDRGLSNTEAFF
TRBV29-1	TRBJ2-7	CSVLGGQTPYEQYF
TRBV25-1	TRBJ2-7	CASSETGLAGGLQYF
TRBV28	TRBJ1-1	CASLGVNTEAFF
TRBV28	TRBJ2-3	CASSAGTSGRAHRDTQYF
TRBV5-1	TRBJ2-5	CASSSLAGNQETQYF
TRBV7-8	TRBJ1-1	CASSPELAGNTEAFF
TRBV29-1	TRBJ1-1	CSVTGHSNTEAFF
TRBV6-5	TRBJ1-6	CASSYSRRDNSPLHF
TRBV30	TRBJ1-1	CAWRDRVNTEAFF
TRBV7-9	TRBJ2-6	CASSRRVSGANVLTF
TRBV30	TRBJ2-7	CAWLASGTSRSYEQYF
TRBV5-5	TRBJ2-6	CASSSWTLSGANVLTF
TRBV11-2	TRBJ1-6	CASSPTGMSYNSPLHF
TRBV6-1	TRBJ2-5	CASIAGLRYQETQYF
TRBV11-2	TRBJ1-1	CASSSLTGGTEAFF
TRBV7-9	TRBJ1-2	CASSLLQGANYGYTF
TRBV5-6	TRBJ2-3	CVSSYPDGTDTQYF
TRBV29-1	TRBJ1-2	CSVGGPTGGYTF
TRBV3-1	TRBJ1-1	CASSRGHAGGTTEAFF
TRBV29-1	TRBJ2-3	CSVTGTGHIGTDTQYF
TRBV28	TRBJ2-3	CASRILRSYTDTRYF
TRBV28	TRBJ1-1	CASRKSGQGPNTEAFF
TRBV2	TRBJ2-3	CASTTGTDTQYF
TRBV6-5	TRBJ1-6	CASKPTESSYNSPLHF
TRBV15	TRBJ2-6	CATSRDLGGANVLTF
TRBV7-2	TRBJ2-3	CASSLGYEDTQYF
TRBV29-1	TRBJ1-6	CSVKQGNSPLHF
TRBV20-1	TRBJ2-2	CSAKIGLNTGELFF
TRBV11-1	TRBJ2-3	CASSSHGRPGTDTQYF
TRBV19	TRBJ1-2	CASSKGNYGYTF
TRBV7-9	TRBJ1-2	CASSGQGPFHGYTF
TRBV4-1	TRBJ1-1	CASSQQNRGSAEAFF
TRBV20-1	TRBJ2-5	CSAPSGRGLYQETQYF
TRBV7-3	TRBJ1-6	CASSLGTGGMASPLHF
TRBV6-2/TRBV6-3	TRBJ2-5	CASSGPTSFETQYF
TRBV20-1	TRBJ2-3	CSAVTGAVADTQYF
TRBV11-2	TRBJ2-7	CASSLDPFYEQYF
TRBV7-2	TRBJ2-7	CASSIIGTGVYEQYF
TRBV25-1	TRBJ2-7	CASSEDITPTYEQYF
TRBV7-3	TRBJ2-3	CASSLTFSTDTQYF
TRBV19	TRBJ2-3	CASSRAWDTQYF
TRBV14	TRBJ1-1	CASSRQEGHTEAFF
TRBV7-9	TRBJ2-1	CASSPREGLASHNEQFF
TRBV15	TRBJ1-4	CATKGDNEKLFF
TRBV9	TRBJ2-4	CASSVGRGIQYF